This T cell receptor (beta chain) emerged from a study of OX40 agonist ivuxolimab in advanced cancers. For this clone: What it recognizes is unknown.

Assay: immunoSEQ multiplex PCR; the TCRdb copy retains only in-frame clones and omits some. The sample has over 75,000 clones, 94% seen once. Study-wide results and caveats: Undetermined was the antigen specificity of the expanded peripheral T cells.

Deletions cut 2 bases from V and 6 bases from J, with 13 bases between. This CDR3 spans 14 amino acids. Germline V gene lookup returns CDR1 MNHEY and CDR2 SVGAGI. The sequenced sample was CD4+ or CD8+ T cells sorted from blood, obtained in a trial of the OX40 agonist ivuxolimab. This receptor was identified in an adult with an advanced solid tumor such as melanoma, head and neck, liver or kidney cancer. The chain joins TRBV6-5 to TRBJ1-2, with D possibly being TRBD1 (6 bases). The CDR3 is CASSYTEQGHGYTF. In DNA form, the CDR3 reads TGTGCCAGCAGTTACACCGAACAGGGTCATGGCTACACCTTC.